The 6 T cell receptor beta chains below come from one sample, sequenced in a study of regulatory T cells in long-lasting Graves disease. HTBI primers from iRepertoire and Arm-PCR of CDR3 regions yielded the TCR beta libraries. A single record per CDR3 protein comes from TCRdb applying MiXCR to the multiplex PCR reads. The data hold over 350,000 distinct CDR3 sequences, with about 15% observed a single time. Stated time point: newly diagnosed GD, antithyroid drugs for less than 3 months. Extracted RNA from PBMCs served as the source of the TCR library. Separately, the same data were catalogued under a study of T cells in Graves' hyperthyroidism and ophthalmopathy.

The sample in question was peripheral blood mononuclear cells (PBMCs), obtained at new diagnosis, from a patient treated with antithyroid drugs. All receptors derive from a woman aged 35 to 49 with Graves disease.

This clonotype was seen many times. The chain uses TRBV28 and TRBJ2-1, with D possibly called TRBD1 or TRBD2 (5 bases each). The CDR3 consists of 15 residues. V gave up 4 bases and J gave up 10 bases, with 20 bases separating them. In germline, CDR1 is MDHEN, CDR2 SYDVKM. The CDR3 loop reads CASSWGLGEISEQFF. The DNA for the CDR3 is TGTGCCAGCAGTTGGGGGTTAGGGGAAATTTCGGAGCAGTTCTTC.

This clonotype was observed many times. The CDR3 region has the DNA TGTGCCAGCAGTTACGGTCGGGGAGCGGGAGAGACCCAGTACTTC. Protein: CASSYGRGAGETQYF. The chain recombines TRBV6-2 or TRBV6-3 with TRBJ2-5; tentatively, D is TRBD2 (6 bases). CDR3 length: 15 residues. Trimming took off 2 bases at V and 4 bases at J, with 14 bases between the two ends. Germline V CDR1 and CDR2: MNHEY, SVGEGT.

CDR3 region: CASSPGGGQFSGNTIYF. For the CDR3, the DNA is TGTGCCAGCAGCCCGGGGGGGGGACAGTTCTCTGGAAACACCATATATTTT. The chain carries TRBV5-4 and TRBJ1-3; the match to TRBD1 covers 7 bases. The CDR3 sequence is 17 residues long. Germline CDR1 SGHNT, CDR2 YYREEE (reference sequence). Trimming cost V 4 bases and J 0 bases; bases outside gene matches: 10.

The chain carries TRBV29-1 and TRBJ1-2, with D tentatively TRBD1 (5 bases). Trimming removed 4 bases at V and 4 bases at J, with 10 bases between. The CDR3 contains 12 residues. Germline CDR1 is SQVTM and CDR2 is ANQGSEA. The CDR3 here is CSVVAGLYGYTF. The CDR3 nucleotides are TGCAGCGTTGTGGCGGGGCTCTATGGCTACACCTTC.

On this clonotype: A read error may explain this, as a much larger clone is one base away. DNA for the CDR3: TGTGCCAGCAGCGCCGGGACAGGGAATAGGGGGACCCAGTACTTC. Translated, it gives CASSAGTGNRGTQYF. The chain employs TRBV11-3 and TRBJ2-5, with 9 bases aligning to TRBD1. The CDR3 totals 15 residues. Germline V lookup: CDR1 SGHNT, CDR2 YENEEA. J was trimmed by 7 bases and V by 5 bases; bases with no gene match: 11.

This clonotype was detected a few times. The gene calls are TRBV9 and TRBJ2-2; unclear D gene. CDR1 and CDR2 from the germline V gene are SGDLS and YYNGEE. V was trimmed by 5 bases and J by 4 bases, leaving 15 bases between them. This CDR3 has 15 amino acids. The CDR3 DNA reads as TGTGCCAGCAGTCTAGGAGCACCGGCCACCGGGGAGCTGTTTTTT. Protein: CASSLGAPATGELFF.